The present entry profiles one T cell receptor beta chain with its context. Its antigen remains unidentified. With V trimmed by 2 bases and J by 4 bases, 4 bases remained unmatched. CDR1 and CDR2 from the germline V gene are SGHDT and YYEEEE. The length of the CDR3 is 14 residues. The PCR was carried out with 60 Vbeta primers and 13 Jbeta primers. Generated by immunoSEQ multiplex PCR, the TCRdb table keeps only in-frame clones and is missing some. Among roughly 75,000 clones, 75% to 85% were seen once, and the ten largest hold over 15%. This record comes from a study of cytomegalovirus exposure and HLA in healthy donors. Broader study findings: An analysis done earlier found most TCR beta V segments productive about 87% or about 30% of the time. Analysis performed later showed TCR beta chains linked to HLA being more clonally expanded than equally common others. Further analysis was carried out later, and it showed several of the most significant clusters appearing linked to common viral pathogens.

The sample taken for sequencing was PBMCs. The receptor comes from a man aged 65 to 85 in good health and CMV-seropositive. The chain is built from TRBV5-6 and TRBJ2-5; 8 bases fit TRBD1. CDR3 in amino acids: CASSFGQGRETQYF. The CDR3, as DNA: TGTGCCAGCAGCTTCGGACAGGGACGAGAGACCCAGTACTTC.